What follows is one T cell receptor (beta chain) and its context. V gave up 6 bases and J gave up 0 bases; unmatched junction bases: 9. This CDR3 has 15 residues. Germline loops: CDR1 GTSNPN, CDR2 SVGIG (reference sequence). Repertoires were generated with immunoSEQ multiplex PCR, while TCRdb's copy carries only in-frame clones and drops some. Among about 61,000 clones listed, around 87% were seen once. The sample is drawn from a study of blood T cell repertoires in COVID-19. The sequenced sample was peripheral blood. This chain connects TRBV30 to TRBJ2-3; 7 bases align to TRBD2. This receptor was identified in a man in his 60s with acute or convalescent COVID-19. CDR3 coding DNA: TGTGCCTGTTATCAGAGCGGGGTTAGCACAGATACGCAGTATTTT. It codes for CACYQSGVSTDTQYF. Supplemented by reference TRBV30 and TRBJ2-3, the full variable domain reads SQTIHQWPATLVQPVGSPLSLECTVEGTSNPNLYWYRQAAGRGLQLLFYSVGIGQISSEVPQNLSASRPQDRQFILSSKKLLLSDSGFYLCACYQSGVSTDTQYFGPGTRLTVL.